This TCR beta chain was obtained from a study of OX40 agonist ivuxolimab in advanced cancers. On the study more broadly: Three patients got partial responses; one had hepatocellular carcinoma and two had cutaneous melanoma. Findings of the study overall: It was also the case that some nonresponders had low normalized T-cell clonal expansion.

Individuals having autoimmune disease history or systemic immunosuppression were not enrolled. Patients had blood sampled at baseline and again on cycle 4 day 1 and cycle 7 day 1. Repertoires were generated with immunoSEQ multiplex PCR, while TCRdb's copy carries only in-frame clones and drops some. This table holds around 56,000 clones, approximately 80% found once. A word on this clone: Its antigen remains unknown.

Sample: CD4+ or CD8+ T cells sorted from blood, taken in a trial of the OX40 agonist ivuxolimab. The sequence was collected from an adult with an advanced solid tumor such as melanoma, head and neck, liver or kidney cancer.

The CDR3: CASSFYSGANVLTF. The CDR3 nucleotides are TGTGCCAGCAGTTTTTACTCTGGGGCCAACGTCCTGACTTTC. V is TRBV28 and J is TRBJ2-6, with no clear D. The CDR3 loop spans 14 amino acids. Trimming cost V 3 bases and J 0 bases, with 3 bases left between them. Germline V gene lookup returns CDR1 MDHEN and CDR2 SYDVKM.